The T cell receptor beta chain under discussion was sequenced for a study of molecular identifiers for immune sequencing clone quantification. At the level of the study: Five portions were made in replicates from RNA of about 21,000 or 97,000 naive CD8 cells, and four underwent sequencing.

TCRdb analysed the PCR reads with MiXCR anew, one entry per CDR3 protein. This sample has around 320,000 distinct CDR3 sequences; roughly a quarter occur once, and the top ten carry 0.65% to 0.75%. Overall study findings and caveats: Barcode sharing among identical TCR molecules could make large clones appear smaller.

V was cut by 4 bases and J by 5 bases, with 17 bases left in between. From germline, CDR1 is LGHNA and CDR2 YSLEER. There are 16 residues in the CDR3. Remarks on this clonotype: Its antigen is currently unknown.

Isolation of naive CD8 T cells was achieved by sorting on a CD8+CD4-CCR7+CD45RA+ phenotype. Sequencing was performed on naive CD8+ T cells from blood, with Jurkat cell RNA spiked in. Subset given: FACS-sorted CD8+CD4-CCR7+CD45RA+ naive T cells. This receptor was identified in a human donor in good health. Some libraries in this study had Jurkat cell RNA spiked in. This chain uses TRBV4-3 with TRBJ2-2, with D perhaps TRBD1 (7 bases). For the CDR3, the DNA is TGCGCCAGCAGCCCTGGGGCAGGGGGGAGAACCGGGGAGCTGTTTTTT. This encodes CASSPGAGGRTGELFF.